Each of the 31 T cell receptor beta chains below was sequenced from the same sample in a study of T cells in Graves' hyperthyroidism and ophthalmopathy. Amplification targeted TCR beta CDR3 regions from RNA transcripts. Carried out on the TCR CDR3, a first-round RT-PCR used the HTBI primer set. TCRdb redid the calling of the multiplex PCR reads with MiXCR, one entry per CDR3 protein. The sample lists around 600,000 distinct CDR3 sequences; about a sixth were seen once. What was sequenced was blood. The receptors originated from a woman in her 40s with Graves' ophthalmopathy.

CDR3 nucleotide sequence: TGTGCCAGCAGCTTAGGGACAGAGGGTACTGAAGCTTTCTTT. Its translation is CASSLGTEGTEAFF. The chain couples TRBV7-9 to TRBJ1-1; D might be TRBD1 (6 bases). Germline values: CDR1 SEHNR, CDR2 FQNEAQ (reference sequence). V shed 1 base and J shed 5 bases, with 11 bases lying between them. The CDR3 contains 14 residues.

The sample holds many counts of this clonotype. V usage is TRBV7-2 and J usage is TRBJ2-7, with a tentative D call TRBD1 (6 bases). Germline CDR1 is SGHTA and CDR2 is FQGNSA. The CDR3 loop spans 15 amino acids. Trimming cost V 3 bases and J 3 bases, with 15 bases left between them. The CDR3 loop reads CASSFDDAGVYEQYF. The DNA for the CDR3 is TGTGCCAGCAGCTTCGACGATGCAGGGGTCTACGAGCAGTACTTC.

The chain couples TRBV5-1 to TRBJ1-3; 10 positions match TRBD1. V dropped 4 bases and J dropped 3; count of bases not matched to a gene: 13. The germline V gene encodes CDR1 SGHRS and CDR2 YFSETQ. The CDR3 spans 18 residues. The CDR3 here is CASSTDPGTGAGGNTIYF. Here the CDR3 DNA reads TGCGCCAGCAGCACGGACCCTGGGACAGGGGCAGGTGGAAACACCATATATTTT.

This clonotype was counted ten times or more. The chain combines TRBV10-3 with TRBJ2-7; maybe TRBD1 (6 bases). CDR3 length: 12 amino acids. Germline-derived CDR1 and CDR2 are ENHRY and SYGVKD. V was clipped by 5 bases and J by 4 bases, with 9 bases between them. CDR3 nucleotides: TGTGCCATCAGTCAACAGGGTTACGAGCAGTACTTC. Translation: CAISQQGYEQYF.

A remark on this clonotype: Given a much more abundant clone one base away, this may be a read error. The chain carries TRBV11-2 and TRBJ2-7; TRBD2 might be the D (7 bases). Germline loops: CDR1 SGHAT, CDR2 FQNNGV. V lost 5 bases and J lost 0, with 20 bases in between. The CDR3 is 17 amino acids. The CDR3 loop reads CASSGNMSGGNSYEQYF. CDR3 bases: TGTGCCAGCAGCGGGAATATGTCGGGGGGCAACTCCTACGAGCAGTACTTC. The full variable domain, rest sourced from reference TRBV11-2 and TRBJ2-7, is EAGVAQSPRYKIIEKRQSVAFWCNPISGHATLYWYQQILGQGPKLLIQFQNNGVVDDSQLPKDRFSAERLKGVDSTLKIQPAKLEDSAVYLCASSGNMSGGNSYEQYFGPGTRLTVT.

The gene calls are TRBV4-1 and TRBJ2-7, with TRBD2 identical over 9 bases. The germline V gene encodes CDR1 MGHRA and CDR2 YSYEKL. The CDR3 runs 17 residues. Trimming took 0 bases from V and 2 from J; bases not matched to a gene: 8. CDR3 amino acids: CASSQEARLAEAYEQYF. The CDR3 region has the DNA TGCGCCAGCAGCCAAGAAGCACGACTAGCGGAAGCCTACGAGCAGTACTTC.

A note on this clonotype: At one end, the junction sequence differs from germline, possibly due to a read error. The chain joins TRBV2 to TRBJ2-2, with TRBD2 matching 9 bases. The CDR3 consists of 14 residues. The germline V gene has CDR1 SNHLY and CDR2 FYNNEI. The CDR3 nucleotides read TGTGCCAGCATCAAGCGGGAGGCCTCCGGGGAGCTGTCTTTT. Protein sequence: CASIKREASGELSF. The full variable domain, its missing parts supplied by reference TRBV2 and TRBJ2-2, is EPEVTQTPSHQVTQMGQEVILRCVPISNHLYFYWYRQILGQKVEFLVSFYNNEISEKSEIFDDQFSVERPDGSNFTLKIRSTKLEDSAMYFCASIKREASGELSFGEGSRLTVL.

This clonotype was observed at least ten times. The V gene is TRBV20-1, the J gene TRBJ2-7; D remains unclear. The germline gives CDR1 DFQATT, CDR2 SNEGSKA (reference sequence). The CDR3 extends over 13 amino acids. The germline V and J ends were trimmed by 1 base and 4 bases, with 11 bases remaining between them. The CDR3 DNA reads TGCAGTGCTAGAGGAAAAAGGGAATACGAGCAGTACTTC. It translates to CSARGKREYEQYF.

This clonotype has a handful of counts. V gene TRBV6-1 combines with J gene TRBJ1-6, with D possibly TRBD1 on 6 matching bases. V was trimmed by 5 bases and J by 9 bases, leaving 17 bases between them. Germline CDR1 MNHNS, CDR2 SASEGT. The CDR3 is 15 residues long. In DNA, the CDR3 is TGTGCCAGCAGTTCAGGGACATCCAGAGGTTCACCCCTCCACTTT. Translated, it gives CASSSGTSRGSPLHF.

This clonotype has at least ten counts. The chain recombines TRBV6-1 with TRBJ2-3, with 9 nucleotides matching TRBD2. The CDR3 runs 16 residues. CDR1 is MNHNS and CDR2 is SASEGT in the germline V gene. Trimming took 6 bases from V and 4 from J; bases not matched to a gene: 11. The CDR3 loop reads CASSPHLAGKPDTQYF. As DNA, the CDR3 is TGTGCCAGCAGCCCGCATCTAGCGGGGAAGCCAGATACGCAGTATTTT.

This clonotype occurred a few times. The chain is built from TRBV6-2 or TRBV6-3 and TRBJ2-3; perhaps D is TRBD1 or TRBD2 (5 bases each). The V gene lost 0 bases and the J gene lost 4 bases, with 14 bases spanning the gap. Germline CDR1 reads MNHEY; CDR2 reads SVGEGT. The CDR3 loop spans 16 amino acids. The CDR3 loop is CASSYSRQSGADTQYF. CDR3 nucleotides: TGTGCCAGCAGTTACTCCCGACAGTCCGGGGCAGATACGCAGTATTTT.

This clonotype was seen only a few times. CDR3 sequence reads: CASSGANSGNTIYF. The CDR3, as DNA: TGTGCCAGCAGCGGAGCAAACTCTGGAAACACCATATATTTT. The V and J genes are TRBV9 and TRBJ1-3, with D unclear. With 3 bases removed from V and 0 bases from J, the gap between germline ends came to 7 bases. The length of the CDR3 is 14 residues. Per the germline V gene, CDR1 is SGDLS and CDR2 is YYNGEE.

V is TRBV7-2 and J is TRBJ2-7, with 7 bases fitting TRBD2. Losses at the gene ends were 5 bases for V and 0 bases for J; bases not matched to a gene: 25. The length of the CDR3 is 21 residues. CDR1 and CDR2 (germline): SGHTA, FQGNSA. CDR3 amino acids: CASSPEGNTHGLAGFSYEQYF. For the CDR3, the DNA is TGTGCCAGCAGCCCGGAGGGAAATACTCACGGGTTAGCGGGCTTCTCCTACGAGCAGTACTTC.

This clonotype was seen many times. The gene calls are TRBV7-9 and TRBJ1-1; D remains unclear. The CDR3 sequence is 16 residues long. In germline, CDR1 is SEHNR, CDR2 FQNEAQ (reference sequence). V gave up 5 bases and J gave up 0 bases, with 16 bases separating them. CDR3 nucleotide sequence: TGTGCCAGCAGCGGTCTACCCCCGGGGTTGAACACTGAAGCTTTCTTT. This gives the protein CASSGLPPGLNTEAFF.

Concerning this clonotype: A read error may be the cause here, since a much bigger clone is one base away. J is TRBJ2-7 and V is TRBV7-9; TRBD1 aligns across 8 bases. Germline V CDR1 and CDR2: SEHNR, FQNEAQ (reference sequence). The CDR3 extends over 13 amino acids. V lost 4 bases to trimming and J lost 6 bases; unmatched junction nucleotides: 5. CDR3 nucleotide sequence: TGTGCCAGCAGCTCCCGGACAGGGCGCGAGCAGTACTTC. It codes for CASSSRTGREQYF.

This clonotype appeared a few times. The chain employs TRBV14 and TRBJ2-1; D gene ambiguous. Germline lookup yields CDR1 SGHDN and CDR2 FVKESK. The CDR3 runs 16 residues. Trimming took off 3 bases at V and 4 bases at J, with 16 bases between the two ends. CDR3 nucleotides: TGTGCCAGCAGCCATCAGCCCGGTCTGAGGTACAATGAGCAGTTCTTC. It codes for CASSHQPGLRYNEQFF. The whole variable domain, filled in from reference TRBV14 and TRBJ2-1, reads EAGVTQFPSHSVIEKGQTVTLRCDPISGHDNLYWYRRVMGKEIKFLLHFVKESKQDESGMPNNRFLAERTGGTYSTLKVQPAELEDSGVYFCASSHQPGLRYNEQFFGPGTRLTVL.

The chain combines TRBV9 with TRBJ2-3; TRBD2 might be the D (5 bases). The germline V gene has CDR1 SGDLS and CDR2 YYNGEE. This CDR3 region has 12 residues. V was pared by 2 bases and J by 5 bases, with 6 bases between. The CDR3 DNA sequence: TGTGCCAGCAGCGTCCGGGAAGATACGCAGTATTTT. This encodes CASSVREDTQYF.

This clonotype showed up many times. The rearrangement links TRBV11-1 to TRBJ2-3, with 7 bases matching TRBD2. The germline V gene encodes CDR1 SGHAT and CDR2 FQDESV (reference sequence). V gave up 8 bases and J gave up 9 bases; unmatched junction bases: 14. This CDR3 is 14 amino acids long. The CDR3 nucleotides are TGTGCCAGCTGTCTCGGGGGGTCCCAGAGAACGCAGTATTTT. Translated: CASCLGGSQRTQYF.

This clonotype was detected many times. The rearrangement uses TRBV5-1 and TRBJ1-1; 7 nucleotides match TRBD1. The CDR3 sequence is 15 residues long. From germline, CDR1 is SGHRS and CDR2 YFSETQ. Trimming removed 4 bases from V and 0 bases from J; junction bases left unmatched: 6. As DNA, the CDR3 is TGCGCCAGCAGCCTGGACAGGACCCTGAACACTGAAGCTTTCTTT. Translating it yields CASSLDRTLNTEAFF.

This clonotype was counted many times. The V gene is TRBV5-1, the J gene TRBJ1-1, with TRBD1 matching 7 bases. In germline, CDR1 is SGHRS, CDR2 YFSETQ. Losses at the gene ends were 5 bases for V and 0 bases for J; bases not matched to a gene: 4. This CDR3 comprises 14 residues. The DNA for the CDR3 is TGCGCCAGCAGGACAGGGCCGATGAACACTGAAGCTTTCTTT. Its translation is CASRTGPMNTEAFF.

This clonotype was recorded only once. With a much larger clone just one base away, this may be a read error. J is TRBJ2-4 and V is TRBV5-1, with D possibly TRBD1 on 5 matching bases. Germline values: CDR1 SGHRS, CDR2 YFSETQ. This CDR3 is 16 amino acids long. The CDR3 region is CASSSVGPGTKNIQYF. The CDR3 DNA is TGTGCCAGCAGCTCAGTAGGCCCAGGGACCAAAAACATTCAGTACTTC.

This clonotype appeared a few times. DNA for the CDR3: TGCAGTGCTAAGTTACCGGGAGTAAGGATCCTCGTCACCCAAGAGACCCAGTACTTC. Its translation is CSAKLPGVRILVTQETQYF. The chain links TRBV20-1 to TRBJ2-5; TRBD2 is a possible D gene (6 bases). The V gene lost 4 bases and the J gene lost 1 base, with 28 bases spanning the gap. The CDR3 runs 19 residues. Germline V lookup: CDR1 DFQATT, CDR2 SNEGSKA (reference sequence).

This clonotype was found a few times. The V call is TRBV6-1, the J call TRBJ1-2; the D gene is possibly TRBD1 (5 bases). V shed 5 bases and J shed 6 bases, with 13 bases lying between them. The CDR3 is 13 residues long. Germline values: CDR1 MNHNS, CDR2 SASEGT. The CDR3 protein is CASSQTGTDGYTF. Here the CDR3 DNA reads TGTGCCAGCAGTCAAACCGGGACCGATGGCTACACCTTC.

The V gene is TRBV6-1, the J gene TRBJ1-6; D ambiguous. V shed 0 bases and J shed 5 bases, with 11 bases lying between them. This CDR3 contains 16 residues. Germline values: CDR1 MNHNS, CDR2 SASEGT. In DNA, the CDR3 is TGTGCCAGCAGTGAAGCCGGTGTAGGCCATAATTCACCCCTCCACTTT. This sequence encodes CASSEAGVGHNSPLHF.

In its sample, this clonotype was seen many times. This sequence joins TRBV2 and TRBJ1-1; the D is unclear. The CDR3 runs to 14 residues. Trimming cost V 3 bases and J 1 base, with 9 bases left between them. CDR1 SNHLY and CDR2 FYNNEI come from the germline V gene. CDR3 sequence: CASSDLLRNTEAFF. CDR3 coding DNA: TGTGCCAGCAGTGATTTGTTGAGGAACACTGAAGCTTTCTTT.

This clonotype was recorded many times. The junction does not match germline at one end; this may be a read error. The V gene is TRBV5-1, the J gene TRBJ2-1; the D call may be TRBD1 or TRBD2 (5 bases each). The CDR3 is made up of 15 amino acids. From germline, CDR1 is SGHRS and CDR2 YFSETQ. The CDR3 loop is CASSSGTGTYNEQFF. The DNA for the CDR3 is TGTGCCAGCAGCTCGGGGACGGGTACCTACAATGAGCAGTTCTTC.

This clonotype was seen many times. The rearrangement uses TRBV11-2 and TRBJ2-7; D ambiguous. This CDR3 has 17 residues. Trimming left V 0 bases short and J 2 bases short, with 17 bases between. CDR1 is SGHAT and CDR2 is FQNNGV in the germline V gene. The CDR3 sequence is CASSLDLVGTAAYEQYF. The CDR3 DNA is TGTGCCAGCAGCTTAGATCTGGTAGGTACAGCTGCCTACGAGCAGTACTTC.

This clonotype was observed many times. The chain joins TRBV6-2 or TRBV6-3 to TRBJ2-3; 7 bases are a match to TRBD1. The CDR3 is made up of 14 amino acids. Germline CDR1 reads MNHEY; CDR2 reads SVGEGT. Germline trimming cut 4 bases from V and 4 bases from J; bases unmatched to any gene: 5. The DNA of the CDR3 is TGTGCCAGCAGTTCAGGGGGATTGGCAGATACGCAGTATTTT. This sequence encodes CASSSGGLADTQYF.

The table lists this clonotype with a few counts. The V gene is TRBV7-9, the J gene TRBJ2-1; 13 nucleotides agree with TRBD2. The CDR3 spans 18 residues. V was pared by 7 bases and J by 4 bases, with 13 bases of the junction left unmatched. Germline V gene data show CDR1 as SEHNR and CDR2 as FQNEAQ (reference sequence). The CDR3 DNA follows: TGTGCCAGCACCCCACTAAGGACTAGCGGGAGTTCTTACAATGAGCAGTTCTTC. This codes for CASTPLRTSGSSYNEQFF.

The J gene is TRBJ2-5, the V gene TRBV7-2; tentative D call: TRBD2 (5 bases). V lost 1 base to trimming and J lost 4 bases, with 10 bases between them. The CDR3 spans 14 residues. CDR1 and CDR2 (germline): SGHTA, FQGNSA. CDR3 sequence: CASSLGGFRETQYF. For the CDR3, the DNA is TGTGCCAGCAGCTTAGGAGGGTTTCGAGAGACCCAGTACTTC.

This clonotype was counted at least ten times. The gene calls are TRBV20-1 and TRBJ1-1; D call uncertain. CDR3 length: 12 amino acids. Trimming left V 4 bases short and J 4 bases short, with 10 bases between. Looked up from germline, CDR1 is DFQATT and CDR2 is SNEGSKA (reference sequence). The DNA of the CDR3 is TGCAGTGCTACGGTAGGGTCCACTGAAGCTTTCTTT. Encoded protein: CSATVGSTEAFF.